The 5 T cell receptor beta chains in this list originate from one sample, sequenced in a study of cytomegalovirus exposure and HLA in healthy donors. Researchers ran the PCR with 60 Vbeta and 13 Jbeta primers. The assay was immunoSEQ multiplex PCR, and TCRdb's table has in-frame clones only and misses some. The sample contains around 200,000 clones, around 85% of which appear only once. Sequencing input: PBMCs. The source is a middle-aged man in good health and CMV-seropositive.

This clone occurred once. Sequence at one end of the junction differs from germline and may be a read error. The chain employs TRBV10-3 and TRBJ2-1; 8 positions agree with TRBD1. This CDR3 spans 18 amino acids. Germline CDR1 reads ENHRY; CDR2 reads SYGVKD. The CDR3 loop is CAISEPLKRQGSFNEQFF. In DNA, the CDR3 is TGTGCCATCAGTGAGCCCCTCAAAAGACAGGGGTCCTTCAATGAGCAGTTCTTC.

This clone was recorded a few times. This rearrangement joins TRBV19 to TRBJ2-2, with unresolved D. This CDR3 region has 14 residues. The V gene's germline CDR1 is LNHDA and CDR2 SQIVND (reference sequence). V lost 6 bases to trimming and J lost 0 bases, with 8 bases between them. The CDR3 DNA is TGTGCCAGTAGACGGGTCTCGAACACCGGGGAGCTGTTTTTT. Translated: CASRRVSNTGELFF.

The rearrangement uses TRBV9 and TRBJ2-5, with D perhaps TRBD2 (5 bases). The CDR3 loop spans 15 amino acids. V lost 1 base, J lost 5 bases, and 15 bases lay in between. Germline lookup yields CDR1 SGDLS and CDR2 YYNGEE. CDR3 sequence: CASSVNEGTGETQYF. The CDR3 DNA sequence: TGTGCCAGCAGCGTAAACGAGGGTACCGGGGAGACCCAGTACTTC.

The J gene is TRBJ2-1, the V gene TRBV7-6, with TRBD1 matching 7 bases. V dropped 5 bases and J dropped 2; count of bases not matched to a gene: 6. CDR1 SGHVS and CDR2 FNYEAQ come from the germline V gene. CDR3 length equals 15 residues. CDR3 residues: CASSTTGIAYNEQFF. The DNA of the CDR3 is TGTGCCAGCAGCACGACAGGGATTGCCTACAATGAGCAGTTCTTC.

This chain connects TRBV28 to TRBJ2-5, with 9 bases lining up with TRBD1. CDR1 is MDHEN, CDR2 SYDVKM, per germline. The CDR3 sequence is 15 residues long. The ends lost 5 bases at V and 7 bases at J; junction bases unmatched: 11. The CDR3 DNA sequence: TGTGCCAGCAGTACTACAGGGGGCCCTGCTCGGACCCAGTACTTC. Encoded protein: CASSTTGGPARTQYF. Based on the CDR3 plus reference TRBV28 and TRBJ2-5, the full variable domain is DVKVTQSSRYLVKRTGEKVFLECVQDMDHENMFWYRQDPGLGLRLIYFSYDVKMKEKGDIPEGYSVSREKKERFSLILESASTNQTSMYLCASSTTGGPARTQYFGPGTRLLVL.